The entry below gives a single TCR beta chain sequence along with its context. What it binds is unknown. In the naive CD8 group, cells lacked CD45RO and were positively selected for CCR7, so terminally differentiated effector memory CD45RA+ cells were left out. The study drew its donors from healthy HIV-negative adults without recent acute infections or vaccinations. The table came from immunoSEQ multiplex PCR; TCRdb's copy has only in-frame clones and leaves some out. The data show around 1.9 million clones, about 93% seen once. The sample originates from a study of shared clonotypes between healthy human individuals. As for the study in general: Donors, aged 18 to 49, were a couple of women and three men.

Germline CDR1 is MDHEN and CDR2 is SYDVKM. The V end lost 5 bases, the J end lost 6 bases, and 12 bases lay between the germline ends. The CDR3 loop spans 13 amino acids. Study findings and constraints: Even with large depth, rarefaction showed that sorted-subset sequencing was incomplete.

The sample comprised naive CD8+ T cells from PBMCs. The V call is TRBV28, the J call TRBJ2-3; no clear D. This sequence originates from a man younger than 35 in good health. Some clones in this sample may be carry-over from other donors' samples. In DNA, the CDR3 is TGTGCCAGCAGTCCCCCCGCGTGGGATACGCAGTATTTT. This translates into CASSPPAWDTQYF.